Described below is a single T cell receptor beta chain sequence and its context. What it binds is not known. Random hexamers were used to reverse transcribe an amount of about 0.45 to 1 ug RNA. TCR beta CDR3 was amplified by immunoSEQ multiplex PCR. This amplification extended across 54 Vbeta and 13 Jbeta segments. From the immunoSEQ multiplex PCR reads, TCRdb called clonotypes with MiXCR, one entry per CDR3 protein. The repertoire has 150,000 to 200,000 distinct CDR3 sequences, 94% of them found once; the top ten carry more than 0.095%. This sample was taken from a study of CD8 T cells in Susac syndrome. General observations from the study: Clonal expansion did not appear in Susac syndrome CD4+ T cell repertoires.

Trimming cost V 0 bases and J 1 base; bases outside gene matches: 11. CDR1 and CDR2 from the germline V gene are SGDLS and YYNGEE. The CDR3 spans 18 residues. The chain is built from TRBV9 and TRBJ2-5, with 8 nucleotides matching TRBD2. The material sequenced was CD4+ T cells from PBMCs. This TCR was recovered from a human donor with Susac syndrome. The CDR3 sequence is CASSVGGRGGPLQETQYF. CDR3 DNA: TGTGCCAGCAGCGTAGGAGGACGGGGGGGCCCGCTCCAAGAGACCCAGTACTTC.